The T cell receptor (beta chain) described here comes from a study of regulatory T cells in long-lasting Graves disease. This clonotype has ten or more counts. Germline values: CDR1 MDHEN, CDR2 SYDVKM. Trimming shortened V by 2 bases and J by 0 bases, and 11 bases separated the two germline ends. This CDR3 is 16 amino acids long. The TCR beta library used iRepertoire HTBI primers with Arm-PCR amplification of CDR3. TCRdb re-analysed the multiplex PCR reads in MiXCR, keeping a single row per CDR3 protein. The data hold roughly 450,000 distinct CDR3 sequences, with around 21% observed a single time. Time point indicated: persistent/refractory GD, antithyroid drugs over 5 years with positive TRAb. RNA extracted from PBMCs served as the sequencing template.

This chain connects TRBV28 to TRBJ1-5; D is perhaps TRBD1 (5 bases). This TCR was recovered from a female donor with Graves disease. Sequenced here: peripheral blood mononuclear cells (PBMCs), sampled when the disease was refractory, from a patient treated with antithyroid drugs. CDR3 protein: CASSLGGIISNQPQHF. The CDR3 bases are TGTGCCAGCAGTTTAGGGGGGATCATTAGCAATCAGCCCCAGCATTTT.